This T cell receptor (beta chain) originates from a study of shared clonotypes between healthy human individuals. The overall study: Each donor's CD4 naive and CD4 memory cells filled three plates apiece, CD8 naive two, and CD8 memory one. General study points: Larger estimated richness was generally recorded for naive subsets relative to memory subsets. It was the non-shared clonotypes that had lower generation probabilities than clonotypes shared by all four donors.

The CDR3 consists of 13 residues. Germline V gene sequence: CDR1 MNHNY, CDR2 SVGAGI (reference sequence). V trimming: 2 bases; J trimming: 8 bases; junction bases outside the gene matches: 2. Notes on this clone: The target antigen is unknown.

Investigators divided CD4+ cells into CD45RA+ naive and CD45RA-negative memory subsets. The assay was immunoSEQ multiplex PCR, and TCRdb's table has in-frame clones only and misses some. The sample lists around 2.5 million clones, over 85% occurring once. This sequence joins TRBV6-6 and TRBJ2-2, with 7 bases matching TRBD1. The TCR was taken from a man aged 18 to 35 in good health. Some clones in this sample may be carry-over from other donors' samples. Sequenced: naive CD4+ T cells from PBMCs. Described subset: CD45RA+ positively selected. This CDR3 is CASSYRGQGELFF. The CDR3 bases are TGTGCCAGCAGTTACAGGGGGCAGGGGGAGCTGTTTTTT.